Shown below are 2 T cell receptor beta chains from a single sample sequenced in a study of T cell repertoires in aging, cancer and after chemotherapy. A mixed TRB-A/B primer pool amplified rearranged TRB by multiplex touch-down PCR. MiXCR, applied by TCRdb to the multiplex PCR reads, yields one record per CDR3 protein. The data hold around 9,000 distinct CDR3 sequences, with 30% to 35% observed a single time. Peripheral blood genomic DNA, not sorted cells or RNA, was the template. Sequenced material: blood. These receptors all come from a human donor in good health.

In DNA, the CDR3 is TGTGCCAGCAGTGCGGATCAGCCCCAGCATTTT. Translating it yields CASSADQPQHF. This sequence joins TRBV27 and TRBJ1-5, with D unresolved. Germline CDR1 is MNHEY and CDR2 is SMNVEV (reference sequence). The CDR3 contains 11 residues. V gave up 5 bases and J gave up 5 bases, with 4 bases separating them.

The CDR3 sequence is CASSFGLTRAGELFF. The CDR3 nucleotides are TGTGCCAGCAGCTTCGGCTTGACCCGCGCCGGGGAGCTGTTTTTT. The J gene is TRBJ2-2, the V gene TRBV27; the D is unclear. Between the trimmed V and J ends, which lost 6 bases and 6 bases, there was a span of 17 bases. CDR3 size: 15 residues. Per the germline V gene, CDR1 is MNHEY and CDR2 is SMNVEV (reference sequence).